Below are 3 T cell receptor beta chains sequenced from a single sample in a study of beta chain features in type 1 diabetes. Isolated RNA was reverse transcribed in full, so expressed TCRB transcripts were sequenced. Produced via immunoSEQ multiplex PCR; TCRdb's table is partial and in-frame only. The table has around 340,000 clones, 6.5% to 10% seen once; the top ten hold less than 0.45%. What was sequenced was central memory CD4+ T cells from blood. The receptor source for this set is a woman aged 18 to 35 in good health.

The rearrangement uses TRBV5-1 and TRBJ2-3, with D possibly matching TRBD1 (5 bases). Trimming removed 4 bases at V and 2 bases at J, with 17 bases between. CDR1 and CDR2 (germline): SGHRS, YFSETQ. CDR3 size: 16 residues. The CDR3 DNA sequence: TGCGCCAGCAGCCCCCAGGGCTCGACAGTCACAGATACGCAGTATTTT. Translation gives CASSPQGSTVTDTQYF.

The chain carries TRBV6-5 and TRBJ1-1; D remains ambiguous. This CDR3 contains 14 residues. V was clipped by 2 bases and J by 1 base, with 8 bases between them. CDR1 and CDR2 from the germline V gene are MNHEY and SVGAGI. CDR3 sequence (DNA): TGTGCCAGCAGTTACGAGGGAGGGAACACTGAAGCTTTCTTT. This translates into CASSYEGGNTEAFF.

The chain joins TRBV5-6 to TRBJ2-7, with D possibly called TRBD1 or TRBD2 (5 bases each). V was pared by 4 bases and J by 0 bases, with 20 bases between. This CDR3 is built from 17 residues. Germline CDR1 is SGHDT and CDR2 is YYEEEE. DNA for the CDR3: TGTGCCAGCAGCCCCCAACGGGGCGGGCGCATCTCCTACGAGCAGTACTTC. As protein: CASSPQRGGRISYEQYF.